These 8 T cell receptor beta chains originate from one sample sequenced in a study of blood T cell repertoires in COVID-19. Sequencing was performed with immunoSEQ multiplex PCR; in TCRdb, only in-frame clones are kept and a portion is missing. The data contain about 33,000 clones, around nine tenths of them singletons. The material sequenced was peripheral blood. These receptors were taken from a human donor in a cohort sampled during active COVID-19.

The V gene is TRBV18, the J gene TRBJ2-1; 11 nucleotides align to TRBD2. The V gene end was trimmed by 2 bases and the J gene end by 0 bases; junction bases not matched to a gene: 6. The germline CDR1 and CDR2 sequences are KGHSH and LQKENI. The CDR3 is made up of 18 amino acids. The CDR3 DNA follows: TGTGCCAGCTCACCAAGGGGACTAGCGGCAAGCTCCTACAATGAGCAGTTCTTC. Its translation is CASSPRGLAASSYNEQFF.

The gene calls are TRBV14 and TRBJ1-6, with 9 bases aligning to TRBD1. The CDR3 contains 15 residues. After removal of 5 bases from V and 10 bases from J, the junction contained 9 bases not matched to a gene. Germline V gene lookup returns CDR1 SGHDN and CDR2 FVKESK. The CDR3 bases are TGTGCCAGCAGCAAATGGACAGGGGTAAAGTCACCCCTCCACTTT. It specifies CASSKWTGVKSPLHF.

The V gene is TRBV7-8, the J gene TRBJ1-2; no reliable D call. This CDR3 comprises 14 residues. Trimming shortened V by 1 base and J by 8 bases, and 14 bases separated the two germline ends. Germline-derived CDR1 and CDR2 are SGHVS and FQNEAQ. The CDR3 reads CASSLVGQASGYTF. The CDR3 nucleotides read TGTGCCAGCAGCTTAGTCGGCCAGGCCTCCGGCTACACCTTC.

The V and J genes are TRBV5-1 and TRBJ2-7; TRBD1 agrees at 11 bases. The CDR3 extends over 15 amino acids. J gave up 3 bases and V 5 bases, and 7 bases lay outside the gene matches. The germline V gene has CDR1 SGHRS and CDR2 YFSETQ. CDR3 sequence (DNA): TGCGCCAGCAGTCTGACCGGGACAGGGGGCTACGAGCAGTACTTC. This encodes CASSLTGTGGYEQYF.

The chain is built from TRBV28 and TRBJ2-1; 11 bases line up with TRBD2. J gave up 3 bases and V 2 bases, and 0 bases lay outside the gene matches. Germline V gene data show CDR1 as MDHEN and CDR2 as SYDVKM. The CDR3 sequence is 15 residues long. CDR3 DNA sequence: TGTGCCAGCAGTTTAACTAGCGGGGGCTACAATGAGCAGTTCTTC. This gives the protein CASSLTSGGYNEQFF.

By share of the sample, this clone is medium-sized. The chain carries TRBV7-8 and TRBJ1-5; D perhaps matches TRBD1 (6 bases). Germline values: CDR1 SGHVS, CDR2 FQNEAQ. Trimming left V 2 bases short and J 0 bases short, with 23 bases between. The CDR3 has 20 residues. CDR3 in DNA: TGTGCCAGCAGCTTACCCAGTAGGACAGCTCTCTCTTATAGCAATCAGCCCCAGCATTTT. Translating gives CASSLPSRTALSYSNQPQHF.

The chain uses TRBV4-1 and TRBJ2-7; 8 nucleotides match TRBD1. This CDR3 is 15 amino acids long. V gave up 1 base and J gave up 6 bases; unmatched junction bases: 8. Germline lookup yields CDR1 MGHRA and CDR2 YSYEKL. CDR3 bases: TGCGCCAGCAGCCAAGTCGGAACAGGGGGAGGCGAGCAGTACTTC. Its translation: CASSQVGTGGGEQYF.

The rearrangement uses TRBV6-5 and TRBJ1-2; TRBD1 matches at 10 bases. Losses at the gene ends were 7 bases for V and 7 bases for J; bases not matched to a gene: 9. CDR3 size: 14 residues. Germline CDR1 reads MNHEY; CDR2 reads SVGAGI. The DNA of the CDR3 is TGTGCCAGCACCCCACGGGGACAGGGGTTTGGCTACACCTTC. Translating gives CASTPRGQGFGYTF.